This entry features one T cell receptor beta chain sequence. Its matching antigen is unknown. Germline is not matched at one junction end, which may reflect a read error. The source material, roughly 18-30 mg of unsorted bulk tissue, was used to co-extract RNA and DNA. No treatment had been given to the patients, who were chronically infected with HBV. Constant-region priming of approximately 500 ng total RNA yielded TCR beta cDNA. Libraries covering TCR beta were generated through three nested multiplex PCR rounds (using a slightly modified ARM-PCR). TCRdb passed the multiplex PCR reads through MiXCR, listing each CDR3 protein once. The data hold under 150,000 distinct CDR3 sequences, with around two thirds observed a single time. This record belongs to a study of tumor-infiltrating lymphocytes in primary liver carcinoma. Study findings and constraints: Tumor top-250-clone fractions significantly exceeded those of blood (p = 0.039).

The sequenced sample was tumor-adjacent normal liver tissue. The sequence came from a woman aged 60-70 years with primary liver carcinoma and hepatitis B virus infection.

The chain's CDR3 is CASSQAEGSYNEQIF. The CDR3 coding sequence is TGTGCCAGCAGCCAAGCCGAGGGCTCCTACAATGAGCAAATCTTC. The rearrangement links TRBV4-1 to TRBJ2-1; possibly TRBD2 for D (5 bases). Per the germline V gene, CDR1 is MGHRA and CDR2 is YSYEKL. The CDR3 sequence is 15 residues long.